This T cell receptor (beta chain) comes out of a study of T cells in Graves' hyperthyroidism and ophthalmopathy. This CDR3 region has 13 residues. Trimming left V 2 bases short and J 4 bases short, with 8 bases between. CDR1 is LGHDT and CDR2 is YNNKEL in the germline V gene (reference sequence). Amplified TCR beta CDR3 regions came from RNA transcripts. With the HTBI primer set, the TCR CDR3 went through a first round of RT-PCR. Via MiXCR, TCRdb re-called the multiplex PCR reads, giving one row per CDR3 protein. In the table there are 300,000 to 350,000 distinct CDR3 sequences, roughly 18% of which are singletons. This clonotype showed up just a few times.

The receptor was isolated from a woman between 50 and 59 years old with Graves' hyperthyroidism. This chain connects TRBV3-1 to TRBJ1-1; D not resolved. The sample comprised blood. The CDR3 nucleotides read TGTGCCAGCAGCCAATCCGGTGGCACTGAAGCTTTCTTT. Its translation is CASSQSGGTEAFF.